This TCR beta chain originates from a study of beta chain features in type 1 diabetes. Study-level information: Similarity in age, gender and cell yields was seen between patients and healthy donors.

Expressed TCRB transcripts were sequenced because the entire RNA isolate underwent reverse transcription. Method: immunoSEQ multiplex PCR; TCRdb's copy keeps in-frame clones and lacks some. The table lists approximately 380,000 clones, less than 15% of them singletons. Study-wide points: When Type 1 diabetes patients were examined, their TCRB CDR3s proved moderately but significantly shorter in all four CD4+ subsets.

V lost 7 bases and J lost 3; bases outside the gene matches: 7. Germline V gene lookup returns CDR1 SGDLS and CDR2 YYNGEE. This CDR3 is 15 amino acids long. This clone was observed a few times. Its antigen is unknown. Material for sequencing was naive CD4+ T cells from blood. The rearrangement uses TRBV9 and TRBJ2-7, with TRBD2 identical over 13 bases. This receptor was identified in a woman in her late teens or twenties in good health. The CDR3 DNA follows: TGTGCCAGCGCCGGAGGGACTAGCGGGATCTACGAGCAGTACTTC. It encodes CASAGGTSGIYEQYF.